This entry is about one T cell receptor (beta chain). The target antigen is unknown. These data are taken from a study of OX40 agonist ivuxolimab in advanced cancers. Across the study: Patients were given ivuxolimab, an antibody that agonizes OX40 (CD134). Under the entry rules, prior anti-PD-1, anti-PD-L1 or anti-CTLA-4 therapy was allowed, and around 36% had some. All patients had ivuxolimab intravenously every 2 weeks at 0.01 to 10 mg/kg. Findings and caveats of the study: There was clonal expansion of CD4+ and CD8+ blood T cells by week 6 at 0.1 to 3.0 mg/kg.

Trimming pared 1 base from V and 8 bases from J, leaving 13 bases between. Germline V gene lookup returns CDR1 LGHNA and CDR2 YSLEER. This CDR3 has 14 residues. Sequencing was performed with immunoSEQ multiplex PCR; in TCRdb, only in-frame clones are kept and a portion is missing. The sample contains 120,000 or so clones, around nine tenths of which appear only once. The sequence came from an adult with an advanced solid tumor such as melanoma, head and neck, liver or kidney cancer. The sequencing used CD4+ or CD8+ T cells sorted from blood, collected in a trial of the OX40 agonist ivuxolimab. The chain carries TRBV4-3 and TRBJ2-3; the D call may be TRBD1 or TRBD2 (5 bases each). CDR3 in DNA: TGCGCCAGCAGCCAAGGGGGACCCCAGGGTACGCAGTATTTT. Translated, it gives CASSQGGPQGTQYF.